The 17 T cell receptor beta chains listed next were all sequenced from one sample in a study of T cells in Graves' hyperthyroidism and ophthalmopathy. Researchers amplified the TCR beta CDR3 regions from RNA transcripts. A set of HTBI primers served as the primers for a first-round RT-PCR of the TCR CDR3. TCRdb re-called the multiplex PCR reads with MiXCR, one entry per CDR3 protein. The table lists some 140,000 distinct CDR3 sequences, roughly a fifth of them singletons. Sequenced material: blood. The receptors shown here come from a woman in her fifties or sixties with Graves' hyperthyroidism that later progressed to Graves' ophthalmopathy.

This clonotype appeared a few times. The chain's CDR3 is CASSLARSHRTQETQYF. CDR3 bases: TGTGCCAGCAGCCTTGCCCGATCCCACAGAACGCAAGAGACCCAGTACTTC. This chain links TRBV14 with TRBJ2-5, with D hard to call. Germline V gene lookup returns CDR1 SGHDN and CDR2 FVKESK. The CDR3 has 17 residues. Trimming cost V 4 bases and J 2 bases, with 20 bases left between them.

This clonotype was observed at least ten times. V gene TRBV9 combines with J gene TRBJ2-2; the D is unclear. The germline V gene has CDR1 SGDLS and CDR2 YYNGEE. This CDR3 has 14 amino acids. The V end was cut by 0 bases, the J end by 3 bases, with 6 bases between. CDR3 nucleotide sequence: TGTGCCAGCAGCGTAGCACTTCACACCGGGGAGCTGTTTTTT. Protein sequence: CASSVALHTGELFF.

This clonotype was counted at least ten times. This chain connects TRBV20-1 to TRBJ2-7, with D unclear. The germline V gene encodes CDR1 DFQATT and CDR2 SNEGSKA (reference sequence). The CDR3 runs to 12 residues. Trimming removed 7 bases at V and 0 bases at J, with 10 bases between. The CDR3, as DNA: TGCAGTGGGACGTTAAGCTCCTACGAGCAGTACTTC. It is translated as CSGTLSSYEQYF.

The J gene is TRBJ2-3, the V gene TRBV10-3; D not resolved. Trimming removed 6 bases from V and 4 bases from J, with 11 bases in between. There are 13 residues in the CDR3. Per the germline V gene, CDR1 is ENHRY and CDR2 is SYGVKD. This chain's CDR3 is CAISPTPPDTQYF. The DNA for the CDR3 is TGTGCCATCAGCCCTACCCCCCCAGATACGCAGTATTTT.

The chain links TRBV2 to TRBJ1-1; the match to TRBD1 covers 7 bases. The germline CDR1 and CDR2 sequences are SNHLY and FYNNEI. The V and J ends lost 5 bases and 1 base, in that order; junction bases with no gene match: 4. This CDR3 region has 14 residues. The DNA for the CDR3 is TGTGCCAGCAGTATGGACAGGAGGAACACTGAAGCTTTCTTT. Protein sequence: CASSMDRRNTEAFF.

This clonotype was detected ten times or more. This chain uses TRBV28 with TRBJ2-5, with D possibly matching TRBD1 (6 bases). V lost 6 bases and J 2 bases, leaving 10 bases between the germline ends. Germline V lookup: CDR1 MDHEN, CDR2 SYDVKM. The CDR3 has 13 residues. CDR3 protein: CASSGQPQETQYF. The DNA for the CDR3 is TGTGCCAGCAGCGGACAGCCTCAAGAGACCCAGTACTTC.

V is TRBV7-9 and J is TRBJ2-7; D might be TRBD1 or TRBD2, each matching 6 bases. The V and J ends lost 1 base and 4 bases respectively, with 11 bases between them. The germline gives CDR1 SEHNR, CDR2 FQNEAQ (reference sequence). The CDR3 sequence is 14 residues long. The CDR3 coding sequence is TGTGCCAGCAGCTTAGTGGGGGCGGGGTACGAGCAGTACTTC. Its protein product is CASSLVGAGYEQYF.

This clonotype was counted many times. V usage is TRBV28 and J usage is TRBJ2-7; D remains ambiguous. CDR1 MDHEN and CDR2 SYDVKM come from the germline V gene. Trimming took off 6 bases at V and 2 bases at J, with 14 bases between the two ends. The CDR3 has 14 residues. The CDR3 is CASRADTSPYEQYF. As DNA, the CDR3 is TGTGCCAGCAGGGCCGACACATCGCCCTACGAGCAGTACTTC.

This clonotype was picked up many times. The chain joins TRBV6-1 to TRBJ2-7; 8 bases match TRBD2. The CDR3 totals 13 residues. Germline CDR1 is MNHNS and CDR2 is SASEGT. V lost 6 bases and J lost 9; bases outside the gene matches: 10. CDR3 in amino acids: CASSLSSGRAQYF. The CDR3 DNA reads as TGTGCCAGCAGCCTCAGCAGCGGGAGAGCGCAGTACTTC.

Many counts were recorded for this clonotype. CDR3 in DNA: TGTGCCAGCAGTGAGAGGGTCAGGGGAAAGACCCAGTACTTC. The encoded protein is CASSERVRGKTQYF. This chain links TRBV2 with TRBJ2-5; D is possibly TRBD1 (6 bases). V lost 3 bases and J lost 6, with 14 bases in between. The CDR3 totals 14 residues. Germline V gene data show CDR1 as SNHLY and CDR2 as FYNNEI.

This clonotype was seen many times. This chain connects TRBV6-5 to TRBJ2-5, with D perhaps TRBD1 or TRBD2 (5 bases each). The V gene lost 0 bases and the J gene lost 5 bases, with 22 bases spanning the gap. Germline V gene data show CDR1 as MNHEY and CDR2 as SVGAGI. CDR3 length equals 18 residues. This CDR3 is CASSYSRFLPGRGETQYF. The CDR3 DNA is TGTGCCAGCAGTTACTCGCGGTTTCTGCCAGGGAGAGGGGAGACCCAGTACTTC.

The chain recombines TRBV3-1 with TRBJ2-1; D may match TRBD1 or TRBD2 (5 bases each). Trimming removed 1 base from V and 7 bases from J, with 17 bases in between. Looked up from germline, CDR1 is LGHDT and CDR2 is YNNKEL (reference sequence). The CDR3 is 16 residues long. Written as DNA, the CDR3 is TGTGCCAGCAGCCAAGCCGGGGCCAAAACACATAATGAGCAGTTCTTC. Translating gives CASSQAGAKTHNEQFF.

This clonotype was seen ten or more times. The rearrangement links TRBV18 to TRBJ2-7; no definite D call. V lost 4 bases, J lost 4 bases, and 11 bases lay in between. This CDR3 has 13 residues. CDR1 and CDR2 from the germline V gene are KGHSH and LQKENI. The CDR3 region is CASSHRPEYEQYF. For the CDR3, the DNA is TGTGCCAGCTCACATCGGCCGGAGTACGAGCAGTACTTC.

Details on this clonotype: Sequence at one end of the junction differs from germline and may be a read error. The chain links TRBV28 to TRBJ1-5; tentative D call: TRBD1 (6 bases). In germline, CDR1 is MDHEN, CDR2 SYDVKM. The CDR3 is 14 amino acids. Here the CDR3 reads CTSGGGGGNQPQHF. In DNA, the CDR3 is TGTACCAGCGGGGGAGGGGGGGGCAATCAGCCCCAGCATTTT.

This clonotype was observed a handful of times. Given a much more abundant clone one base away, this may be a read error. The chain links TRBV10-3 to TRBJ2-5; 7 bases line up with TRBD2. This CDR3 contains 15 residues. CDR1 is ENHRY and CDR2 is SYGVKD in the germline V gene. CDR3 nucleotide sequence: TGTGCCATCAGTAAGTCGACTGGGGGAGGGGAGACCCAGTACTTC. Encoded protein: CAISKSTGGGETQYF.

In its sample, this clonotype was seen many times. V gene TRBV12-3 or TRBV12-4 combines with J gene TRBJ1-2; no clear D. V lost 2 bases, J lost 8 bases, and 9 bases lay in between. The CDR3 runs 12 residues. Written as DNA, the CDR3 is TGTGCCAGCAGTTTATCCCGTGGGGGCTACACCTTC. This codes for CASSLSRGGYTF.

This clonotype showed up many times. This chain links TRBV6-1 with TRBJ2-3, with 7 bases identical to TRBD2. V was clipped by 3 bases and J by 6 bases; unmatched bases: 15. CDR3 length equals 17 residues. Germline V gene data show CDR1 as MNHNS and CDR2 as SASEGT. CDR3 in amino acids: CASSEVPSGGERDTQYF. CDR3 bases: TGTGCCAGCAGTGAGGTCCCTAGCGGAGGGGAGCGCGATACGCAGTATTTT.